Here is one T cell receptor (beta chain) with its context. In patients chosen for sequencing, flow cytometry had shown CD8+CD57+ cell expansion. This record comes from a study of CD8+CD57+ T cells in acquired aplastic anemia. TCR beta VDJ and CDR3 profiles were obtained from a genomic DNA template. TCRdb used MiXCR to reprocess the reads, holding one entry per CDR3 protein. Of fewer than 250,000 distinct CDR3 sequences detected, around 46% appear once; the ten largest clones hold 6.5% to 10%. V was pared by 7 bases and J by 6 bases, with 7 bases between. The V gene's germline CDR1 is SNHLY and CDR2 FYNNEI. CDR3 length: 11 amino acids.

Sequencing input: sorted CD4+, CD8+, or CD8+CD57+ T cells (not recorded which) from PBMCs. The clonotype originates from a human donor with aplastic anemia. The chain links TRBV2 to TRBJ2-1, with D hard to call. For the CDR3, the DNA is TGTGCCAGCACGTCCGCCAATGAGCAGTTCTTC. It codes for CASTSANEQFF.